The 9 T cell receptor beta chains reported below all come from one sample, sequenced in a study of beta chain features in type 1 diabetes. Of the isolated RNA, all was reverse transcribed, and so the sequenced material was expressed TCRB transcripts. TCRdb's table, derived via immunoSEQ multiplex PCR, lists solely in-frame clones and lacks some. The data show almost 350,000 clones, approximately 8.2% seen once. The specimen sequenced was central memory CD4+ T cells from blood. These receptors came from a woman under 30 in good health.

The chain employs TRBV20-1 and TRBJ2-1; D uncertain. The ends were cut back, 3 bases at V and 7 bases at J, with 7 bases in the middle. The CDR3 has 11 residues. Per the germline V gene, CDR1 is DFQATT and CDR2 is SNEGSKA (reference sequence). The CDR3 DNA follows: TGCAGTGCTAGCCCATGGAATGAGCAGTTCTTC. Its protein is CSASPWNEQFF.

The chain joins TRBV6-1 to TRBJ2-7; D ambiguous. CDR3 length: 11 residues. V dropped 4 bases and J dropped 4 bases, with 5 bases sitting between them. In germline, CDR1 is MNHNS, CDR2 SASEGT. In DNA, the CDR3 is TGTGCCAGCAGTGTACAGTACGAGCAGTACTTC. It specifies CASSVQYEQYF.

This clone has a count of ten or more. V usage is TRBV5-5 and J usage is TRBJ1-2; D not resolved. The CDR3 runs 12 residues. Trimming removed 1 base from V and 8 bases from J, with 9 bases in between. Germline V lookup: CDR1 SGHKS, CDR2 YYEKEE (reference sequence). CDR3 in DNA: TGTGCCAGCAGCTTGAATACCGTCGGCTACACCTTC. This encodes CASSLNTVGYTF.

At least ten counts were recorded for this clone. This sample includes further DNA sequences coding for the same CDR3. The CDR3 DNA follows: TGCAGTGCTAACACTGAAGCTTTCTTT. Its protein is CSANTEAFF. The V gene is TRBV20-1, the J gene TRBJ1-1; D remains unclear. Per germline, CDR1 DFQATT and CDR2 SNEGSKA (reference sequence). The CDR3 is 9 amino acids. V shed 4 bases and J shed 3 bases, with 0 bases lying between them.

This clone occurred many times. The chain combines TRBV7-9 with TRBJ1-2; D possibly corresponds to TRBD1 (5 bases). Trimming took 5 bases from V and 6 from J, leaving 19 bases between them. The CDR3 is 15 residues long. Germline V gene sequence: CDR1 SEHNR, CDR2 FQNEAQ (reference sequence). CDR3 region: CASSRSAPGEDGYTF. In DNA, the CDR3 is TGTGCCAGCAGCAGGAGTGCCCCGGGGGAAGATGGCTACACCTTC.

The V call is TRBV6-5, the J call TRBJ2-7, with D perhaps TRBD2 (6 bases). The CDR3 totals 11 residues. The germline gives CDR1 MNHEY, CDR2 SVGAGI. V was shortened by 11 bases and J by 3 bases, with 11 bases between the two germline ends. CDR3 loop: CAAQTSYEQYF. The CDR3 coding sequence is TGTGCCGCCCAGACTAGCTACGAGCAGTACTTC.

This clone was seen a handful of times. The CDR3 DNA sequence: TGTGCCAGCAGCGCGGGACCGAACAATGAGCAGTTCTTC. It translates to CASSAGPNNEQFF. V gene TRBV7-3 combines with J gene TRBJ2-1; perhaps TRBD2 as D (6 bases). CDR3 size: 13 residues. Deletions cut 5 bases from V and 5 bases from J, with 10 bases between. Germline loops: CDR1 SGHTA, CDR2 FQGTGA. Filled out from reference TRBV7-3 and TRBJ2-1, the complete variable domain reads GAGVSQTPSNKVTEKGKYVELRCDPISGHTALYWYRQSLGQGPEFLIYFQGTGAADDSGLPNDRFFAVRPEGSVSTLKIQRTERGDSAVYLCASSAGPNNEQFFGPGTRLTVL.

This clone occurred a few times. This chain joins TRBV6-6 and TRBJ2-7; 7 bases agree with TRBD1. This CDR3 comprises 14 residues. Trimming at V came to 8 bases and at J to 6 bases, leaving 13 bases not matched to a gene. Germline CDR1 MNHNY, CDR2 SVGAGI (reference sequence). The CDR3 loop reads CASHLDRARGEQYF. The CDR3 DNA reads TGTGCCAGCCATTTAGACAGGGCAAGGGGCGAGCAGTACTTC.

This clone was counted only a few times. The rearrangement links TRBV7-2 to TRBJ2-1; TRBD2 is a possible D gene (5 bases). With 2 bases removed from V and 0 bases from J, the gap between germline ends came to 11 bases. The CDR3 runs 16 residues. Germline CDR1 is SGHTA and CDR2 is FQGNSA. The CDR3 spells CASSLQRGSSYNEQFF. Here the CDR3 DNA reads TGTGCCAGCAGCTTACAGCGAGGGAGCTCCTACAATGAGCAGTTCTTC.